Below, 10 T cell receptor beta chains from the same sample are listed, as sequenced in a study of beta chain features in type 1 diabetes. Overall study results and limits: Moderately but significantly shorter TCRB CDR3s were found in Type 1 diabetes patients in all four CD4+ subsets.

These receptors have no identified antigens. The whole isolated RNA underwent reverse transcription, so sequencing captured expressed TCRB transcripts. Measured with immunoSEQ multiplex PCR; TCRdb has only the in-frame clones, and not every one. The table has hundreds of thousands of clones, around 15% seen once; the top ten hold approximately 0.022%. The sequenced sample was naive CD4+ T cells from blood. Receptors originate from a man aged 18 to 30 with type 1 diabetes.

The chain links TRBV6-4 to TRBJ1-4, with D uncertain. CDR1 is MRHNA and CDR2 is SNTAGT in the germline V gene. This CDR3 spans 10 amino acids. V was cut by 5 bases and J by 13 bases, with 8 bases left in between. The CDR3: CASSLPGLFF. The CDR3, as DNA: TGTGCCAGCAGTCTACCAGGACTGTTTTTT.

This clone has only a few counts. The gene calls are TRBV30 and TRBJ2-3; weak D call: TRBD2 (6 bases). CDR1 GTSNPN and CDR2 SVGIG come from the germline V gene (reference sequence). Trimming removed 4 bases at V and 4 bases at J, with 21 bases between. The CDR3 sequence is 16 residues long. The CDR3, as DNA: TGTGCCTGGACCATAGGGACTCAAGGGTTCCCAGATACGCAGTATTTT. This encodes CAWTIGTQGFPDTQYF.

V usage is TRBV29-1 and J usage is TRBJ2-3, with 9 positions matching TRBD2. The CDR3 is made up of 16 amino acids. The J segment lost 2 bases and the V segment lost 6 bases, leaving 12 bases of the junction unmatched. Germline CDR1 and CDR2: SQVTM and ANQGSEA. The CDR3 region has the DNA TGCAGCGTCGAGGGGTCTAGCGGGGAACCCACAGATACGCAGTATTTT. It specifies CSVEGSSGEPTDTQYF.

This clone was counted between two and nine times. This chain's CDR3 is CASSQDPGPWTVDTQYF. The CDR3 coding sequence is TGCGCCAGCAGCCAAGATCCTGGTCCCTGGACGGTTGATACGCAGTATTTT. The V call is TRBV4-1, the J call TRBJ2-3; D not resolved. Between the trimmed V and J ends, which lost 0 bases and 6 bases, there was a span of 19 bases. Germline CDR1 and CDR2: MGHRA and YSYEKL. The CDR3 extends over 17 amino acids.

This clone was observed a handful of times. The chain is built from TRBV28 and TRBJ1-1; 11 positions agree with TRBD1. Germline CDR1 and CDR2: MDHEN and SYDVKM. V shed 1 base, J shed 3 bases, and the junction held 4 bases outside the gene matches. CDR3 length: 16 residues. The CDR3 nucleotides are TGTGCCAGCAGTTTATTAGGGACAGGGGGTTACACTGAAGCTTTCTTT. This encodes CASSLLGTGGYTEAFF. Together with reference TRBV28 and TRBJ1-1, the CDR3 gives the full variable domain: DVKVTQSSRYLVKRTGEKVFLECVQDMDHENMFWYRQDPGLGLRLIYFSYDVKMKEKGDIPEGYSVSREKKERFSLILESASTNQTSMYLCASSLLGTGGYTEAFFGQGTRLTVV.

CDR3: CASSKQEGYGYTF. The CDR3 nucleotides read TGTGCCAGTAGCAAACAAGAGGGCTATGGCTACACCTTC. The rearrangement uses TRBV19 and TRBJ1-2, with no clear D. V was trimmed by 6 bases and J by 4 bases, leaving 12 bases between them. This CDR3 has 13 amino acids. From germline, CDR1 is LNHDA and CDR2 SQIVND (reference sequence). Full variable domain (remainder filled in from reference TRBV19 and TRBJ1-2): DGGITQSPKYLFRKEGQNVTLSCEQNLNHDAMYWYRQDPGQGLRLIYYSQIVNDFQKGDIAEGYSVSREKKESFPLTVTSAQKNPTAFYLCASSKQEGYGYTFGSGTRLTVV.

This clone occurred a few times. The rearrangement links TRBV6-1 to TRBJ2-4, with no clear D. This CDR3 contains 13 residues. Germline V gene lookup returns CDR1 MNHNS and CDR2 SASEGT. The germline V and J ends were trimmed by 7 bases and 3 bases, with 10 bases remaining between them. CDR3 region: CASNWDYKNIQYF. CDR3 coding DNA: TGTGCCAGCAACTGGGATTACAAAAACATTCAGTACTTC.

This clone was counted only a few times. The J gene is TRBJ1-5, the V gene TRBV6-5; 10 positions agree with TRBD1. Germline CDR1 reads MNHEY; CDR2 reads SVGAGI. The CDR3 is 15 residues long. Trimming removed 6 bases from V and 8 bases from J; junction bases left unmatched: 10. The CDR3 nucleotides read TGTGCCAGCAGACCGGGACAGGGGTTTTTTGAGCCCCAGCATTTT. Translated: CASRPGQGFFEPQHF.

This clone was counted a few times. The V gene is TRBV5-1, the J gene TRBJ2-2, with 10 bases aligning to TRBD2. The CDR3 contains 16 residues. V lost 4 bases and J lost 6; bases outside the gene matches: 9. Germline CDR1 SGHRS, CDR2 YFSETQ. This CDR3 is CASSPSSGGYPGELFF. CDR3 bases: TGCGCCAGCAGCCCTTCTAGCGGGGGATACCCCGGGGAGCTGTTTTTT.

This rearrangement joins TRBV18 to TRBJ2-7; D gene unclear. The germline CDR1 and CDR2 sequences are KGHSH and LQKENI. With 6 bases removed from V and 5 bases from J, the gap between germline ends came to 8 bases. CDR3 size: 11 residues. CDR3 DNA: TGTGCCAGCTCCCGCACTAACGAGCAGTACTTC. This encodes CASSRTNEQYF.